This T cell receptor beta chain was found in a study of CD8 T cells in ankylosing spondylitis. CDR3 length equals 15 residues. Germline lookup yields CDR1 DFQATT and CDR2 SNEGSKA (reference sequence). Trimming cost V 1 base and J 1 base; bases outside gene matches: 3. TCRdb reprocessed the 5' RACE reads with MiXCR, giving one entry per CDR3 protein. Counted here are tens of thousands of distinct CDR3 sequences, approximately 11% occurring once; the ten biggest clones make up roughly 1.5%. There are many counts of this clonotype. Its antigen is not known. Study-level points and caveats: There was a TCR beta motif, made of roughly eight highly homologous variants, that appeared characteristic of ankylosing spondylitis blood. Matched ankylosing spondylitis synovial fluid reportedly contained a significantly enriched population of disease-linked clones.

V is TRBV20-1 and J is TRBJ2-5; 10 bases are shared with TRBD2. This TCR was sampled from a male donor with ankylosing spondylitis or in good health (not recorded which). Sequenced input: blood, either unsorted or a sorted T cell fraction (not recorded which). CDR3 nucleotides: TGCAGTGCTAGAGCTAGCGGGGGTTTCCAAGAGACCCAGTACTTC. It is translated as CSARASGGFQETQYF.